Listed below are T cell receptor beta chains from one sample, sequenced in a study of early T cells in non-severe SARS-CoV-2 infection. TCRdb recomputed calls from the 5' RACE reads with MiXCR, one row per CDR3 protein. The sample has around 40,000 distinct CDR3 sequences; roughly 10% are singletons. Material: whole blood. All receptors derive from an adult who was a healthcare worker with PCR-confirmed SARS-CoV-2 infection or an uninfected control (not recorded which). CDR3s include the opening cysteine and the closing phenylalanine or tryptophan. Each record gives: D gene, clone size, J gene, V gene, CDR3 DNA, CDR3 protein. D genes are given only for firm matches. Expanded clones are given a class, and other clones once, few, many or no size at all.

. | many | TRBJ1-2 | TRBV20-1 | TGCAGTGCCATAGACAGTACCAATGGCTACACCTTC | CSAIDSTNGYTF
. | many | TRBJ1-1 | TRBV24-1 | TGTGCCACCAGTGATTGGAGGGGCACTGAAGCTTTCTTT | CATSDWRGTEAFF
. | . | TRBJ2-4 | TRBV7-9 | TGTGCCAGCAGCTTATCCGGGACCAAAAACATTCAGTACTTC | CASSLSGTKNIQYF
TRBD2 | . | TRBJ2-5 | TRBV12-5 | TGTGCTAGTGGTTTAGGACTAGCGGAAGAGACCCAGTACTTC | CASGLGLAEETQYF
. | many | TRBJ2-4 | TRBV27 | TGTGCCAGCAGTTTATCGAACCCACGGGGCCTTAAAAACATTCAGTACTTC | CASSLSNPRGLKNIQYF
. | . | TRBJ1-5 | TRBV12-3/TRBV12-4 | TGTGCCAGCAGTTTTCTTCAGGGCCAGCCCCAGCATTTT | CASSFLQGQPQHF
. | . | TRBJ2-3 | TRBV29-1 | TGCAGCGTGGGACGGTCGAATACAGATACGCAGTATTTT | CSVGRSNTDTQYF
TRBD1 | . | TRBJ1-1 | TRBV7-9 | TGTGCCAGCAGCCGGACAGGGGGCGGGACTGAAGCTTTCTTT | CASSRTGGGTEAFF
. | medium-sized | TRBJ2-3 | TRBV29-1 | TGCAGCGTAGGGAGGAATGCGGATACGCAGTATTTT | CSVGRNADTQYF
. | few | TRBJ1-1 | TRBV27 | TGTGCCAGCAGTTACCGCATGAACACTGAAGCTTTCTTT | CASSYRMNTEAFF
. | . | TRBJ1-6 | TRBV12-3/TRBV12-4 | TGTGCCAGCAGAGCCGACGGGTATAATTCACCCCTCCACTTT | CASRADGYNSPLHF
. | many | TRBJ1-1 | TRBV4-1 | TGCGCCAGCAGCCAAGAAACAGGGTGGACTGAAGCTTTCTTT | CASSQETGWTEAFF
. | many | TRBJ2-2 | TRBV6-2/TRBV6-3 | TGTGCCGTCCGAGTGGAGAACACCGGGGAGCTGTTTTTT | CAVRVENTGELFF
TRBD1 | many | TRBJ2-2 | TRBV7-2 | TGTGCCAGCAGCTCCCCGGGACAGGGGGTTACCGGGGAGCTGTTTTTT | CASSSPGQGVTGELFF
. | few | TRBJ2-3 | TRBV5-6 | TGTGCCAGCAGCTTGTCTAGCACAGATACGCAGTATTTT | CASSLSSTDTQYF
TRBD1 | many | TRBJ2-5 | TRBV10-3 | TGTGCCATCCGAGAGACAGGGAGACAAGAGACCCAGTACTTC | CAIRETGRQETQYF
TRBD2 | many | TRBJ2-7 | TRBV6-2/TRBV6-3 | TGTGCCAGCAGCCCGGGACTAGGGCCCTACGAGCAGTACTTC | CASSPGLGPYEQYF